A selection of T cell receptor beta chains follows, all from one sample in a study of blood T cell repertoires in COVID-19. TCRdb's copy holds only in-frame clones and misses some; the assay was immunoSEQ multiplex PCR. The table has fewer than 250,000 clones, over 80% seen once; the top ten hold 0.8% to 0.95%. The sample taken for sequencing was peripheral blood. The receptors were sampled from a man aged 60-69 years with COVID-19, enrolled during active disease. CDR3s include the opening cysteine and the closing phenylalanine or tryptophan. Fields, in order: J gene, clone size, D gene, V gene, CDR3 protein, CDR3 DNA. The D gene is left open where the match is weak. Only part of the rows carry a size: once, few, many, or a class if the clone is expanded.

>TRBJ2-7|.|TRBD2|TRBV9
CASSVTSGSSEQYF
TGTGCCAGCAGCGTAACTAGCGGGAGCTCCGAGCAGTACTTC
>TRBJ1-2|.|TRBD1|TRBV7-2
CASSSLDRIYYGYTF
TGTGCCAGCAGCTCCTTGGACAGGATCTACTATGGCTACACCTTC
>TRBJ1-2|once|TRBD1|TRBV28
CASSITGGRYGYTF
TGTGCCAGCAGTATAACAGGGGGCCGCTATGGCTACACCTTC
>TRBJ2-2|few|.|TRBV10-1
CASSDYVTGELFF
TGCGCCAGCAGTGATTATGTCACCGGGGAGCTGTTTTTT
>TRBJ2-7|.|TRBD1|TRBV18
CASSPRDRVYEQYF
TGTGCCAGCTCCCCCCGGGACAGGGTGTACGAGCAGTACTTC
>TRBJ1-2|.|TRBD1|TRBV6-7
CASTYSLLTGPNYGYTF
TGTGCCAGCACTTATAGCCTCTTGACAGGGCCCAACTATGGCTACACCTTC
>TRBJ1-1|.|TRBD1|TRBV28
CASSRTGTGGTEAFF
TGTGCCAGCAGCCGTACCGGGACAGGGGGCACTGAAGCTTTCTTT
>TRBJ1-4|.|.|TRBV9
CASSVGGPGNEKLFF
TGTGCCAGCAGCGTCGGAGGACCTGGTAATGAAAAACTGTTTTTT
>TRBJ2-7|.|TRBD1|TRBV7-2
CASSKTGKGHEQYF
TGTGCCAGCAGCAAGACAGGGAAGGGCCACGAGCAGTACTTC
>TRBJ1-6|.|TRBD1|TRBV5-1
CASSLGGGNSPLHF
TGCGCCAGCAGCTTGGGAGGGGGCAATTCACCCCTCCACTTT
>TRBJ1-5|.|.|TRBV24-1
CATSDARDLNQPQHF
TGTGCCACCAGTGATGCCCGGGATCTCAATCAGCCCCAGCATTTT
>TRBJ1-6|.|TRBD1|TRBV4-1
CASTKTGGANSPLHF
TGCGCCAGCACTAAGACAGGGGGCGCGAACTCACCCCTCCACTTT
>TRBJ2-1|.|TRBD1|TRBV2
CASSPGQGRVTQFF
TGTGCCAGCAGTCCGGGACAGGGTCGAGTAACGCAGTTCTTC
>TRBJ2-7|.|.|TRBV5-1
CASSQGTEAGQYF
TGCGCCAGCAGTCAGGGGACAGAAGCGGGGCAGTACTTC
>TRBJ1-1|.|.|TRBV7-9
CASSTQGNTEAFF
TGTGCCAGCAGCACACAGGGGAACACTGAAGCTTTCTTT
>TRBJ2-1|.|.|TRBV19
CASRPSAGAGEQFF
TGTGCCAGTAGGCCCTCGGCGGGGGCAGGCGAGCAGTTCTTC
>TRBJ1-4|.|.|TRBV11-2
CASSLILGQGSNEKLFF
TGTGCCAGCAGCTTAATCCTGGGGCAGGGCTCAAATGAAAAACTGTTTTTT
>TRBJ1-1|.|.|TRBV12-3/TRBV12-4
CASSLGGGTEAFF
TGTGCCAGCAGTTTAGGGGGAGGCACTGAAGCTTTCTTT
>TRBJ1-2|.|TRBD1|TRBV5-8
CASSWGQGPNYGYTF
TGTGCCAGCAGCTGGGGACAGGGTCCCAACTATGGCTACACCTTC
>TRBJ1-1|.|.|TRBV7-2
CASSLGGGTVGTEAFF
TGTGCCAGCAGCTTAGGAGGAGGGACGGTTGGCACTGAAGCTTTCTTT
>TRBJ1-1|.|.|TRBV6-5
CASSYGGGTEAFF
TGTGCCAGCAGTTACGGTGGGGGGACTGAAGCTTTCTTT
>TRBJ1-4|.|.|TRBV30
CAWKGAPGEKLFF
TGTGCCTGGAAGGGCGCTCCGGGAGAAAAACTGTTTTTT
>TRBJ2-5|.|.|TRBV29-1
CSVEKSSARTETQYF
TGCAGCGTTGAAAAATCTTCGGCTAGAACGGAGACCCAGTACTTC
>TRBJ1-5|.|TRBD1|TRBV3-1/TRBV3-2
CASSQDWTGDDQPQHF
TGTGCCAGCAGCCAAGACTGGACAGGGGACGATCAGCCCCAGCATTTT
>TRBJ2-1|.|.|TRBV7-3
CASTKRSSDHEQFF
TGTGCCAGCACCAAGCGGTCTTCCGACCATGAGCAGTTCTTC
>TRBJ2-5|.|.|TRBV7-3
CASSFQGGETQYF
TGTGCCAGCAGCTTCCAAGGAGGAGAGACCCAGTACTTC
>TRBJ1-5|.|.|TRBV20-1
CSVSQGVNQPQHF
TGCAGTGTTAGTCAAGGGGTAAATCAGCCCCAGCATTTT
>TRBJ1-1|.|.|TRBV6-5
CASSYSSGDTEAFF
TGTGCCAGCAGTTACTCGTCCGGGGACACTGAAGCTTTCTTT
>TRBJ1-5|.|.|TRBV27
CASSLQGTENQPQHF
TGTGCCAGCAGCCTCCAGGGGACGGAAAATCAGCCCCAGCATTTT
>TRBJ1-3|.|.|TRBV13
CASSRLQFGNTIYF
TGTGCCAGCAGCCGTCTACAGTTTGGAAACACCATATATTTT
>TRBJ1-4|.|TRBD1|TRBV4-2
CASSLSGTGGSGEKLFF
TGTGCCAGCAGCCTATCCGGGACAGGGGGGTCAGGCGAAAAACTGTTTTTT
>TRBJ1-1|few|TRBD1|TRBV18
CASSPRTGEDKAFF
TGTGCCAGCTCACCTCGGACAGGCGAGGACAAAGCTTTCTTT
>TRBJ1-4|.|TRBD1|TRBV3-1/TRBV3-2
CASSTQTGTNEKLFF
TGTGCCAGCAGCACCCAGACAGGGACAAATGAAAAACTGTTTTTT
>TRBJ2-1|.|TRBD1|TRBV10-3
CAISQSGTGIPEQFF
TGTGCCATCAGTCAGAGCGGGACAGGGATTCCTGAGCAGTTCTTC
>TRBJ2-3|few|TRBD2|TRBV3-1/TRBV3-2
CASSQDSLAAYGTDTQYF
TGTGCCAGCAGCCAAGACTCCCTAGCGGCCTACGGCACAGATACGCAGTATTTT
>TRBJ1-1|.|.|TRBV19
CASTTVAGLMGGAEAFF
.
>TRBJ2-1|.|.|TRBV2
CASSEPSSYNEQFF
TGTGCCAGCAGTGAACCGAGCTCCTACAATGAGCAGTTCTTC
>TRBJ2-7|.|TRBD1|TRBV5-1
CASSLGGTGVYEQYF
TGCGCCAGCAGCTTGGGGGGGACAGGGGTCTACGAGCAGTACTTC
>TRBJ1-2|.|.|TRBV2
CASSRFGDYGYTF
TGTGCCAGCAGTAGATTCGGAGACTATGGCTACACCTTC
>TRBJ2-1|.|TRBD1|TRBV4-3
CASSQEGQGGIEQFF
TGCGCCAGCAGCCAAGAGGGACAGGGGGGAATTGAGCAGTTCTTC
>TRBJ1-1|.|TRBD1|TRBV29-1
CSVAWGQGSEAFF
TGCAGCGTTGCCTGGGGACAGGGTTCTGAAGCTTTCTTT
>TRBJ1-1|.|TRBD1|TRBV5-1
CASSPQGASTEAFF
TGCGCCAGCAGCCCTCAGGGGGCGAGCACTGAAGCTTTCTTT
>TRBJ2-3|.|.|TRBV20-1
CSASLRGSSTDTQYF
TGCAGTGCTAGTCTAAGGGGCAGTAGCACAGATACGCAGTATTTT
>TRBJ1-2|.|TRBD1|TRBV7-9
CASTRTGGHYGYTF
TGTGCCAGCACCCGGACAGGGGGCCACTATGGCTACACCTTC
>TRBJ2-5|once|.|TRBV5-1
CASRGETQYF
TGCGCCAGTCGCGGTGAGACCCAGTACTTC
>TRBJ2-1|.|TRBD1|TRBV6-5
CASSYYRDRDYNEQFF
TGTGCCAGCAGTTACTACCGGGACAGGGATTACAATGAGCAGTTCTTC
>TRBJ2-1|few|.|TRBV2
CASSGGRLPSFF
TGTGCCAGCAGTGGTGGGAGGCTCCCCTCGTTCTTC
>TRBJ1-5|.|.|TRBV30
CAWSAMTGGQPQHF
TGTGCCTGGAGTGCGATGACAGGCGGTCAGCCCCAGCATTTT
>TRBJ2-7|.|TRBD1|TRBV28
CASSFWDSSYEQYF
TGTGCCAGCAGTTTTTGGGACAGCTCCTACGAGCAGTACTTC
>TRBJ2-2|.|.|TRBV7-9
CASSFRSSTGELFF
TGTGCCAGCAGCTTTAGGAGCTCCACCGGGGAGCTGTTTTTT
>TRBJ1-1|.|TRBD1|TRBV7-2
CASRITGTGDTEAFF
TGTGCCAGCAGAATAACCGGGACAGGGGACACTGAAGCTTTCTTT
>TRBJ2-3|.|TRBD2|TRBV5-6
CASSLGIAGSGTDTQYF
TGTGCCAGCAGCTTGGGAATAGCGGGCTCGGGTACAGATACGCAGTATTTT